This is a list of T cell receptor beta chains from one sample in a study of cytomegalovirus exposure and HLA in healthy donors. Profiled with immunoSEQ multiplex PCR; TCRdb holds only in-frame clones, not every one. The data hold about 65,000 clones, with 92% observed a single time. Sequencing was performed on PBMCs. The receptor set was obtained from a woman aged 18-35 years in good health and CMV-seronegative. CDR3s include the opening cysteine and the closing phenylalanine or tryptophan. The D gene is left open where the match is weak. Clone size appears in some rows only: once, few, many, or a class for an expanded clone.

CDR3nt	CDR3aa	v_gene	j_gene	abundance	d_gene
TGTGCCAGCAGCCAAGATTCCCTTTTAGCAGCTAGGGAGACCCAGTACTTC	CASSQDSLLAARETQYF	TRBV4-2	TRBJ2-5	-	-
TGTGCCAGCAGCTCAGGGTTTGGCACAGATACGCAGTATTTT	CASSSGFGTDTQYF	TRBV5-6	TRBJ2-3	-	-
TGTGCCAGCAGCTTGTACACAGGGGAGCCCCAGCATTTT	CASSLYTGEPQHF	TRBV11-2	TRBJ1-5	-	TRBD1
TGTGCCACCAGCAGAGATCGAGTAGTAGTAGCTTTCTTT	CATSRDRVVVAFF	TRBV15	TRBJ1-1	-	-
TGTGCCAGCATACAGGGTAGCAATCAGCCCCAGCATTTT	CASIQGSNQPQHF	TRBV6-1	TRBJ1-5	-	-
TGTGCCACTGCCATAGTGGACACCGTCTACGAGCAGTACTTC	CATAIVDTVYEQYF	TRBV11-1	TRBJ2-7	-	-
TGTGCCAGCAGCAAAACGGAGGGGCTGGCTTTCTTT	CASSKTEGLAFF	TRBV6-6	TRBJ1-1	-	-
TGCGCCAGCAGCCAAGAACGGGGAGGGGTCGATGAGCAGTTCTTC	CASSQERGGVDEQFF	TRBV4-1	TRBJ2-1	few	TRBD2
TGTGCCAGCAGCGTAGCCGAGGATACGCAGTATTTT	CASSVAEDTQYF	TRBV9	TRBJ2-3	-	-
TGCAGCGCGGACAGGGGGCTTTATGGCTACACCTTC	CSADRGLYGYTF	TRBV29-1	TRBJ1-2	-	TRBD1
TGTGCCAGCAGCTCGGAACCGGGATCTTGGCAGTACTTC	CASSSEPGSWQYF	TRBV13	TRBJ2-7	-	-
TGTGCCAGCATGGAGGTTGGGGCCAACGTCCTGACTTTC	CASMEVGANVLTF	TRBV27	TRBJ2-6	-	-
TGTGCCAGCAGCCCTCCTATTAATGAGGGACTGTTTTTT	CASSPPINEGLFF	TRBV7-9	TRBJ1-4	-	-
TGTGCCAGCATTAAAGACAGCATGAACACTGAAGCTTTCTTT	CASIKDSMNTEAFF	TRBV6-5	TRBJ1-1	-	-
TGTGCCAGCAGTGAAACTGGCACTAGCGGCCAAGAGACCCAGTACTTC	CASSETGTSGQETQYF	TRBV6-4	TRBJ2-5	-	TRBD2
TGTGCCAGCAGTGATCTCCCGGGAAAAGCGAACACCGGGGAGCTGTTTTTT	CASSDLPGKANTGELFF	TRBV25-1	TRBJ2-2	-	-
TGCAGCGTTGTTGGGTCGGGGACACTCATCACAGATACGCAGTATTTT	CSVVGSGTLITDTQYF	TRBV29-1	TRBJ2-3	-	-
TGTGCCAGCGCCAGGGGGCTCATGAACACTGAAGCTTTCTTT	CASARGLMNTEAFF	TRBV6-5	TRBJ1-1	-	TRBD1
TGTGCCAGCAGGGCAACAGGGGGGGACTATGGCTACACCTTC	CASRATGGDYGYTF	TRBV2	TRBJ1-2	-	TRBD1
TGTGCCAGCAGCTTAGACAGGGGAGATACGCAGTATTTT	CASSLDRGDTQYF	TRBV7-9	TRBJ2-3	-	TRBD1
TGTGCCAGCATTAACAGGATAAGCACAGATACGCAGTATTTT	CASINRISTDTQYF	TRBV2	TRBJ2-3	-	-
TGTGCCAGCAGCGTCCAGGGACAGGGATCCTACGAGCAGTACTTC	CASSVQGQGSYEQYF	TRBV9	TRBJ2-7	-	TRBD1
TGTGCCAGCAGCCCCACTAGCGGGAGTAAGCAGTACTTC	CASSPTSGSKQYF	TRBV14	TRBJ2-7	-	TRBD2
TGTGCCAGCAGCTTAGCCACCCCCAGGGCGGGGGAGACCCAGTACTTC	CASSLATPRAGETQYF	TRBV7-2	TRBJ2-5	-	-
TGTGCCAGTAGTTACAGGGGTGGCAGCTATAATTCACCCCTCCACTTT	CASSYRGGSYNSPLHF	TRBV19	TRBJ1-6	few	TRBD1
TGTGCCAGCAGCTCCACAGGGTCGTCGGGCGGGGAGCTGTTTTTT	CASSSTGSSGGELFF	TRBV7-6	TRBJ2-2	-	-
TGTGCCAGCAGGGGACAGGGAAGTGGCTACACCTTC	CASRGQGSGYTF	TRBV6-5	TRBJ1-2	-	TRBD1
TGTGCCAGTACGTGGGGGCCCGGGGAGCTGTTTTTT	CASTWGPGELFF	TRBV19	TRBJ2-2	once	-
TGCGCCAGCAGCCCAAGAGGGCCGCGCCGGGTAACTACGCAGTATTTT	CASSPRGPRRVTTQYF	TRBV5-1	TRBJ2-3	-	-
TGCGCCAGCAGCCAAGATTTAGCGGGCTCCTACAATGAGCAGTTCTTC	CASSQDLAGSYNEQFF	TRBV4-3	TRBJ2-1	medium-sized	TRBD2
TGTGCCAGCAGCGCCCGGCGTCAGGGCAACTATGGCTACACCTTC	CASSARRQGNYGYTF	TRBV7-9	TRBJ1-2	-	-
TGCGCCAGCAGCTTGGTGCTAGCGGACAATGAGCAGTTCTTC	CASSLVLADNEQFF	TRBV5-1	TRBJ2-1	-	TRBD2
TGTGCCAGCAGTTACTCGATGGAGGGGAATCAGCCCCAGCATTTT	CASSYSMEGNQPQHF	TRBV6-5	TRBJ1-5	few	-
TGTGCCAGCAGTTTGCTGCCAGGGGGCCCGGATCAGCCCCAGCATTTT	CASSLLPGGPDQPQHF	TRBV28	TRBJ1-5	-	TRBD1
TGTGCCAGCAAATTAACCGGGACAGGGGGCTACGAGCAGTACTTC	CASKLTGTGGYEQYF	TRBV4-2	TRBJ2-7	-	TRBD1
TGTGCCAGCAGCCCACCATATCCGGGACAGGGGGCGGACGAGCAGTACTTC	CASSPPYPGQGADEQYF	TRBV4-2	TRBJ2-7	-	TRBD1
TGTGCCAGCAGAGTCGACAGGGGGACTGAAGCTTTCTTT	CASRVDRGTEAFF	TRBV11-2	TRBJ1-1	-	TRBD1
TGCAGTTCAACAGGGGGAAACACCATATATTTT	CSSTGGNTIYF	TRBV20-1	TRBJ1-3	-	-
TGTGCCAGCAACAAGCCGGCGGGGGGCGAGCAGTACTTC	CASNKPAGGEQYF	TRBV28	TRBJ2-7	-	TRBD2